This T cell receptor (beta chain) originates from a study of control samples from healthy donors and cancer patients. CDR1 is MDHEN and CDR2 is SYDVKM in the germline V gene. The junction had 6 bases not matched to a gene; V was cut back by 4 bases and J by 4 bases. This CDR3 comprises 15 residues. Generated by immunoSEQ multiplex PCR, the TCRdb table keeps only in-frame clones and is missing some. The profile shows approximately 230,000 clones, roughly 87% of them singletons. The J gene is TRBJ1-5, the V gene TRBV28, with TRBD1 matching 8 bases. This receptor was taken from an older woman with lung cancer. Sequenced: PBMCs. In DNA, the CDR3 is TGTGCCAGCAGTTCCCTAGGACAGGGAAATCAGCCCCAGCATTTT. As protein: CASSSLGQGNQPQHF.